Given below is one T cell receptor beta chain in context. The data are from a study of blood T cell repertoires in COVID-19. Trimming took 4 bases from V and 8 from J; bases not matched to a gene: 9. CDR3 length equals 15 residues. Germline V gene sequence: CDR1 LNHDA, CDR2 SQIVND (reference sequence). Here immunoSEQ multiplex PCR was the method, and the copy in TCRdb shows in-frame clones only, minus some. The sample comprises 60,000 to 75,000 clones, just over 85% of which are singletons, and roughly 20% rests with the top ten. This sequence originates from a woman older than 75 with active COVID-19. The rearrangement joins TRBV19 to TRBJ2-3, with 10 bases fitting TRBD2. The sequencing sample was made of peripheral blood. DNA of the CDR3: TGTGCCAGTAGTACCTTTAGCGGGGGGCAAAGTACGCAGTATTTT. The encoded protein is CASSTFSGGQSTQYF.